This T cell receptor beta chain is drawn from a study of blood T cells in healthy people across ages (dated by TCRdb to 2015 to 2017). Regarding the complete study: In model experiments, template switching captured roughly one uniquely barcoded TCR beta cDNA molecule for every two T cells. Age-related changes in TCR beta repertoire diversity were measured in the study by deep sequencing normalized with unique cDNA molecular identifiers. The donors were split into four age groups: young (average 16 years), middle-aged (39), aged (approximately 59) and long-lived (under 90). The study analyzed two additional independent replicas of 1 million unique cDNA reads from the same blood draw for two donors, one aged 18 to 29 and one aged 80 or older.

Preparation of the library involved 5' RACE. For sequencing, an Illumina HiSeq 2500 was employed. The second PCR ran for about 6 to 11 cycles and used a J-beta primer mix along with a sample-barcoded 5' primer. A unique molecular identifier was introduced onto each TCR beta cDNA molecule by a template-switch 5' adaptor carrying 12 random nucleotides. Each sample yielded at least 2.5 million CDR3-containing paired-end reads. All of the RNA was converted into first-strand cDNA using the Mint cDNA synthesis kit, with a TRBC-specific oligonucleotide serving as the primer. All cDNA was treated with uracil-DNA glycosylase and then went through a first 18-cycle PCR with the universal primers M1SS and BC2_uni_R. The original methods were these. For normalization, 1 million high-quality reads, each with a distinct molecular identifier, were randomly selected from each sample. Reads sharing molecular identifiers were discarded rather than binned into consensus sequences. MiTCR, run with a Q25 quality threshold and the strictest error-elimination algorithm, handled CDR3 identification, clonotype clustering and error correction. Lower-bound total TCR beta diversity was estimated with a nonparametric unseen species model using Euler transformation. TCRdb reprocessing: public reads trimmed at Q25 with fastp, clones called with MiXCR, in-frame beta chains kept. Each entry is one CDR3 protein sequence, shown with its most common DNA and genes. It is TCRdb's table, rather than the study itself, that gives the V and J calls and clone size. This sample has approximately 800,000 distinct CDR3 sequences in its table, and roughly 25% of those were observed once. In total, the top ten clones hold 2.5% to 3.5% of the sample.

The approximately 39 donors, aged about 6 to 95 years, were systemically healthy Caucasian individuals from Russia. Each donor gave ten milliliters of peripheral blood, drawn into EDTA-treated Vacutainer tubes. PBMCs were isolated by Ficoll-Paque density-gradient centrifugation, with at least 6.5 million obtained per sample. Total RNA, at least 5.5 micrograms per sample, was extracted from PBMCs with Trizol reagent. For every donor, an aliquot of PBMCs went through flow cytometry to measure the percentages of naive CD45RAhigh/CD27high T cells. Results the study describes overall, beyond this receptor: Compared with the aged group, more naive CD4+ T cells, fewer expanded clones and increased TCR diversity were shown by the long-lived group, suggesting age selection. Estimates of total diversity based on one million sequenced T cells were regarded as lower bounds and as underestimates. Bulk unsorted PBMC profiling prevented conclusive comparison of naive and antigen-experienced compartments. The percentage of naive T cells measured by flow cytometry correlated strongly with observed TCR beta diversity. As age increased, observed TCR beta diversity per million T cells dropped in a roughly linear way, and a significant reduction was already evident by age about 40. Donor CMV infection status was unknown, potentially confounding age-related changes in expanded clonotypes.

This clonotype was seen more than once but under ten times. The antigen it binds to is not known. No base quality values were provided; no much bigger clone lies one nucleotide off. This sample was also put to use in a study of T cells of mothers and their children. As the second paper documents: Nine systemically healthy Caucasian individuals, comprising three mothers and their six children, were included as donors. cDNA synthesis consumed the entire amount of extracted RNA, loaded at approximately 1.4 ug RNA in each 15 ul reaction. In the second PCR, the M1S primer added sample barcodes and 2-4 random nucleotides. Over 8.5 million TCR beta CDR3 reads came from each mother, compared with around 3 million reads from each child. Thymic selection similarly shapes TCR recombination output in related and unrelated pairs, with minor effect from inherited differences. Normalized repertoire overlap in related mother-child pairs was always slightly higher than in unrelated mother-child pairs, but the difference was never significant. No persistent microchimeric T cell clones were found, with a detection sensitivity of approximately 100 clones per million clonotypes. In the study, deep NGS was used to compare the TCR beta repertoires of mothers and children, and features distinguishing related mother-child pairs from unrelated individuals were sought. Mothers averaged roughly 40 +/- 4 years of age and children averaged around 10 +/- 4 years. Libraries were sequenced on Illumina HiSeq 2000 with 100+100 nt paired-end reads after adapter ligation with NEBNext reagents. Mother and child libraries were prepared a month apart and sequenced in separate runs to prevent cross-contamination. For each donor, somewhere between about 450,000 and 2,100,000 distinct TCR beta clonotypes were identified. Naive TCR beta clonotypes were estimated from low-frequency clonotypes matched to each donor's FACS-determined naive share, without sorting.

The receptor was derived from a boy aged 5 to 17 in good health. Sequenced material: blood.

The CDR3 has the sequence CAWSVGAYGYTF. The sequence in DNA is TGTGCCTGGAGTGTAGGGGCCTATGGCTACACCTTC. The V and J genes are TRBV30 and TRBJ1-2, and the D gene may be TRBD1, 5 bases matching. From the cysteine up to the phenylalanine, the CDR3 has a length of 12 residues. Solely the CDR3 DNA is kept, with 36 bases framed from the first base. V loses 0 bases of germline sequence and J loses 4 bases, and the interval between the two ends is 6 bases. The germline V gene (reference sequence) provides CDR1 GTSNPN and CDR2 SVGIG.